This T cell receptor beta chain was identified during a study of blood T cell repertoires in COVID-19. As for the study in general: Sites in the United States, Italy and Spain provided acute and convalescent COVID-19 samples. Sample material is recorded as cDNA or gDNA derived from T cells, B-cell-depleted T cells, or PBMCs.

In the original workflow: Scientists estimated how many nucleated cells there were by amplifying reference gene primers. Produced via immunoSEQ multiplex PCR; TCRdb's table is partial and in-frame only. V and J calls and clone size follow that table, whereas D and trimming were derived from the DNA. The sample includes around 170,000 clones, over 80% of them seen just once. In germline, CDR1 is MNHEY, CDR2 SVGEGT. This CDR3 has 17 residues. The ends were cut back, 5 bases at V and 2 bases at J, with 20 bases in the middle. The chain carries TRBV6-2 or TRBV6-3 and TRBJ2-3; D remains ambiguous. This receptor was identified in a woman aged 55 to 70 with acute or convalescent COVID-19. The sequencing sample was made of peripheral blood. The CDR3 protein is CASSKPSPLGITDTQYF. In DNA form, the CDR3 reads TGTGCCAGCAGTAAGCCCTCACCCCTCGGTATCACAGATACGCAGTATTTT.